This T cell receptor beta chain was sequenced during a study of T-cell memory formation after mild COVID-19. The overall study: Most TCR clusters belonged to a single donor.

The CDR3 runs 15 residues. Germline values: CDR1 MNHEY, CDR2 SVGAGI. V lost 0 bases, J lost 6 bases, and 4 bases stayed unmatched. TCRdb re-called the 5' RACE reads with MiXCR, one entry per CDR3 protein. The sample has about 430,000 distinct CDR3 sequences; approximately 24% are singletons. The sample holds a few counts of this clonotype. Its antigen is unknown. The study's findings and limits: Some responding clones appeared in pre-infection memory, suggesting cross-reactive memory joined.

The sample consisted of PBMCs or a T cell subset sorted from them (not recorded which). The chain carries TRBV6-5 and TRBJ2-7, with TRBD2 identical over 11 bases. This clonotype originated in an adult woman who had mild COVID-19 (a few samples of this study predate the infection). Cell type and time point are not known. CDR3 DNA: TGTGCCAGCAGTTACTCGATAGCGGGAGGGTCCGAGCAGTACTTC. It encodes CASSYSIAGGSEQYF.